These 27 T cell receptor beta chains came from one sample sequenced in a study of STAT5B mutations in CD4+ large granular lymphocyte leukemia. TCRdb's table, derived via immunoSEQ multiplex PCR, lists solely in-frame clones and lacks some. The sample includes tens of thousands of clones, around two thirds of them seen just once. The sample was CD4+ T cells from blood buffy coats. These receptors were obtained from a human donor in good health.

This chain joins TRBV14 and TRBJ2-7; perhaps TRBD2 as D (6 bases). There are 15 residues in the CDR3. In germline, CDR1 is SGHDN, CDR2 FVKESK. V was clipped by 4 bases and J by 3 bases, with 16 bases between them. The chain's CDR3 is CASSPSLGGVYEQYF. The CDR3 coding sequence is TGTGCCAGCAGCCCATCGCTAGGAGGGGTCTACGAGCAGTACTTC. The full variable domain, completed using reference TRBV14 and TRBJ2-7, is EAGVTQFPSHSVIEKGQTVTLRCDPISGHDNLYWYRRVMGKEIKFLLHFVKESKQDESGMPNNRFLAERTGGTYSTLKVQPAELEDSGVYFCASSPSLGGVYEQYFGPGTRLTVT.

V and J are TRBV19 and TRBJ2-6; D is unclear. The germline V gene has CDR1 LNHDA and CDR2 SQIVND (reference sequence). The CDR3 spans 15 residues. V was trimmed by 7 bases and J by 0 bases, leaving 10 bases between them. In DNA form, the CDR3 reads TGTGCCAGTACTAACAGCCACTCTGGGGCCAACGTCCTGACTTTC. Translated, it gives CASTNSHSGANVLTF.

The V and J genes are TRBV28 and TRBJ1-4; D perhaps matches TRBD1 (6 bases). The V gene's germline CDR1 is MDHEN and CDR2 SYDVKM. The CDR3 contains 14 residues. With 4 bases removed from V and 0 bases from J, the gap between germline ends came to 6 bases. The CDR3 DNA reads TGTGCCAGCAGTTGGACAGCAACTAATGAAAAACTGTTTTTT. This codes for CASSWTATNEKLFF.

The rearrangement uses TRBV7-3 and TRBJ2-1; D is perhaps TRBD1 (5 bases). The V gene's germline CDR1 is SGHTA and CDR2 FQGTGA. V was cut by 5 bases and J by 6 bases, with 14 bases left in between. The CDR3 loop spans 14 amino acids. The DNA for the CDR3 is TGTGCCAGCAGCCCCCAGGGCATCGTCAATGAGCAGTTCTTC. Its protein product is CASSPQGIVNEQFF.

This chain connects TRBV7-2 to TRBJ2-1; perhaps TRBD2 as D (7 bases). Trimming shortened V by 3 bases and J by 7 bases, and 16 bases separated the two germline ends. Germline V CDR1 and CDR2: SGHTA, FQGNSA. The CDR3 sequence is 15 residues long. CDR3 sequence reads: CASSFGGPPGNEQFF. DNA of the CDR3: TGTGCCAGCAGCTTCGGGGGGCCTCCGGGGAATGAGCAGTTCTTC.

This chain links TRBV4-3 with TRBJ1-1; D unclear. V gave up 0 bases and J gave up 7 bases, with 9 bases separating them. The CDR3 runs to 13 residues. The germline V gene has CDR1 LGHNA and CDR2 YSLEER. CDR3 sequence (DNA): TGCGCCAGCAGCCAAGATCGCGGACTTGAAGCTTTCTTT. It translates to CASSQDRGLEAFF.

As regards this clone: Other DNA sequences in the sample encode the same CDR3. The chain employs TRBV5-1 and TRBJ2-3, with D uncertain. The ends were cut back, 0 bases at V and 6 bases at J, with 2 bases in the middle. Germline V gene lookup returns CDR1 SGHRS and CDR2 YFSETQ. The CDR3 has 11 residues. CDR3 region: CASSLGDTQYF. DNA for the CDR3: TGCGCCAGCAGCTTGGGGGATACGCAGTATTTT.

This sequence joins TRBV5-4 and TRBJ2-2; no reliable D call. The germline CDR1 and CDR2 sequences are SGHNT and YYREEE (reference sequence). V shed 4 bases and J shed 2 bases, with 6 bases lying between them. There are 13 residues in the CDR3. CDR3 protein: CASSLLNTGELFF. The CDR3 region has the DNA TGTGCCAGCAGCCTCCTCAACACCGGGGAGCTGTTTTTT.

This clone was observed a single time. CDR3 protein: CASSLAGATNEKLFF. The CDR3 DNA reads as TGTGCCAGCAGCTTAGCGGGGGCGACTAATGAAAAACTGTTTTTT. The V and J genes are TRBV7-9 and TRBJ1-4; D might be TRBD1 (6 bases). This CDR3 has 15 amino acids. Germline CDR1 is SEHNR and CDR2 is FQNEAQ (reference sequence). Trimming cost V 0 bases and J 2 bases, with 7 bases left between them.

The chain uses TRBV5-1 and TRBJ2-5; 8 nucleotides match TRBD2. This CDR3 has 14 residues. V gave up 8 bases and J gave up 0 bases; unmatched junction bases: 6. From germline, CDR1 is SGHRS and CDR2 YFSETQ. CDR3 region: CASTLLADQETQYF. CDR3 in DNA: TGCGCCAGTACCCTACTAGCGGACCAAGAGACCCAGTACTTC.

The V gene is TRBV6-1, the J gene TRBJ1-3; TRBD1 aligns across 9 bases. The length of the CDR3 is 15 residues. Germline V CDR1 and CDR2: MNHNS, SASEGT. V was pared by 8 bases and J by 3 bases, with 8 bases of the junction left unmatched. The CDR3 reads CASCARTGVGNTIYF. The DNA of the CDR3 is TGTGCCAGCTGCGCCCGGACAGGGGTTGGAAACACCATATATTTT.

This clone was counted only a few times. This rearrangement joins TRBV9 to TRBJ1-4; D call uncertain. The germline gives CDR1 SGDLS, CDR2 YYNGEE. The V and J ends lost 0 bases and 0 bases respectively, with 6 bases between them. The CDR3 is 15 amino acids. The CDR3 DNA reads TGTGCCAGCAGCGTAGGGTCCGCAACTAATGAAAAACTGTTTTTT. As protein: CASSVGSATNEKLFF.

The rearrangement joins TRBV2 to TRBJ2-7; D not certain. The V end was cut by 0 bases, the J end by 7 bases, with 10 bases between. The germline CDR1 and CDR2 sequences are SNHLY and FYNNEI. This CDR3 spans 13 amino acids. This CDR3 reads CASSEAQWLEQYV. In DNA, the CDR3 is TGTGCCAGCAGTGAAGCGCAGTGGTTAGAGCAGTACGTC.

The V and J genes are TRBV28 and TRBJ2-2, with a possible D match to TRBD2 (6 bases). The V and J ends lost 11 bases and 1 base respectively, with 11 bases between them. The CDR3 loop spans 13 amino acids. Germline values: CDR1 MDHEN, CDR2 SYDVKM. CDR3 sequence: CAGLGGNTGELFF. CDR3 DNA: TGTGCCGGACTCGGGGGGAACACCGGGGAGCTGTTTTTT.

The chain uses TRBV18 and TRBJ1-1; TRBD1 is a possible D gene (6 bases). The CDR3 runs 15 residues. The V end was cut by 1 base, the J end by 1 base, with 10 bases between. CDR1 is KGHSH and CDR2 is LQKENI in the germline V gene. CDR3 amino acids: CASSPRIQGNTEAFF. Written as DNA, the CDR3 is TGTGCCAGCTCACCACGGATACAGGGGAACACTGAAGCTTTCTTT.

The chain combines TRBV10-2 with TRBJ2-5; 9 bases are a match to TRBD1. J lost 5 bases, V lost 4 bases, and 5 bases had no gene match. This CDR3 is 14 amino acids long. Germline V gene sequence: CDR1 WSHSY, CDR2 SAAADI. Written as DNA, the CDR3 is TGCGCCAGCAGTGCTCCGGGACAGGGTGAGACCCAGTACTTC. Protein: CASSAPGQGETQYF.

This chain links TRBV6-5 with TRBJ2-7, with D perhaps matching TRBD2 (6 bases). Trimming shortened V by 1 base and J by 0 bases, and 10 bases separated the two germline ends. This CDR3 region has 15 residues. The germline CDR1 and CDR2 sequences are MNHEY and SVGAGI. CDR3 in amino acids: CASSYCGGNSYEQYV. In DNA form, the CDR3 reads TGTGCCAGCAGTTACTGTGGGGGGAACTCCTACGAGCAGTACGTC.

This chain connects TRBV4-3 to TRBJ1-3, with 7 positions matching TRBD1. CDR1 is LGHNA and CDR2 is YSLEER in the germline V gene. The CDR3 consists of 15 residues. Trimming cost V 4 bases and J 4 bases; bases outside gene matches: 7. The CDR3 DNA sequence: TGCGCCAGCAGCCGGTTACAGGGGCCCGGAAACACCATATATTTT. Translation: CASSRLQGPGNTIYF.

This clone has only one observation. The V call is TRBV5-1, the J call TRBJ2-1; no definite D call. This CDR3 contains 13 residues. Looked up from germline, CDR1 is SGHRS and CDR2 is YFSETQ. Deletions cut 0 bases from V and 7 bases from J, with 8 bases between. The CDR3 here is CASSLAVKNEQFF. CDR3 DNA: TGCGCCAGCAGCTTGGCCGTGAAAAATGAGCAGTTCTTC.

This sequence joins TRBV7-2 and TRBJ2-2; D is unresolved. CDR1 and CDR2 from the germline V gene are SGHTA and FQGNSA. V was shortened by 5 bases and J by 1 base, with 5 bases between the two germline ends. The CDR3 totals 13 residues. CDR3 sequence: CASSPLNTGELFF. The CDR3 bases are TGTGCCAGCAGCCCGTTGAACACCGGGGAGCTGTTTTTT.

The gene calls are TRBV2 and TRBJ2-5; possible D gene TRBD1, 5 bases. The V end was cut by 4 bases, the J end by 1 base, with 13 bases between. The CDR3 is 15 residues long. The germline V gene encodes CDR1 SNHLY and CDR2 FYNNEI. CDR3 DNA sequence: TGTGCCAGCAGTGGGGCAGGGCCAACCCAAGAGACCCAGTACTTC. Translation gives CASSGAGPTQETQYF.

About this clone: At the DNA level, this CDR3 is encoded by other sequences in the same sample as well. The chain joins TRBV4-3 to TRBJ2-3, with a tentative D call TRBD2 (6 bases). With 3 bases removed from V and 3 bases from J, the gap between germline ends came to 7 bases. The CDR3 has 13 amino acids. The germline CDR1 and CDR2 sequences are LGHNA and YSLEER. The CDR3 DNA is TGCGCCAGCAGCCACCGGGGGACAGATACGCAGTATTTT. Translated: CASSHRGTDTQYF.

This clone showed up just once. The chain links TRBV5-1 to TRBJ2-5, with D tentatively TRBD1 (5 bases). The CDR3 covers 15 residues. V shed 3 bases and J shed 5 bases, with 17 bases lying between them. Germline loops: CDR1 SGHRS, CDR2 YFSETQ. DNA of the CDR3: TGCGCCAGCAGCTCCTCAGACAGTCACGGGGAGACCCAGTACTTC. This gives the protein CASSSSDSHGETQYF.

J is TRBJ2-7 and V is TRBV14, with a possible D match to TRBD1 (8 bases). The CDR3 runs 16 residues. From germline, CDR1 is SGHDN and CDR2 FVKESK. The ends were cut back, 0 bases at V and 2 bases at J, with 14 bases in the middle. CDR3 in DNA: TGTGCCAGCAGCCAAGATAGGACAGGGAGGGCCTACGAGCAGTACTTC. Translated: CASSQDRTGRAYEQYF.

The sample holds a few counts of this clone. This chain joins TRBV5-6 and TRBJ2-4; 7 bases are a match to TRBD1. J gave up 6 bases and V 3 bases, and 6 bases lay outside the gene matches. Germline V gene sequence: CDR1 SGHDT, CDR2 YYEEEE. The CDR3 extends over 14 amino acids. The CDR3 DNA is TGTGCCAGCAGCTCGTCGGACAGGAGAAACATTCAGTACTTC. Encoded protein: CASSSSDRRNIQYF.

The chain employs TRBV11-3 and TRBJ2-3; D is uncertain. V was pared by 0 bases and J by 7 bases, with 8 bases between. The CDR3 sequence is 13 residues long. CDR1 and CDR2 (germline): SGHNT, YENEEA. In nucleotides, the CDR3 is TGTGCCAGCAGCTTAGAAGGGCTGAATACGCAGTATTTT. This sequence encodes CASSLEGLNTQYF.

The chain links TRBV6-5 to TRBJ1-2; a weak D match, TRBD1 (5 bases). With 5 bases removed from V and 4 bases from J, the gap between germline ends came to 14 bases. CDR1 is MNHEY and CDR2 is SVGAGI in the germline V gene. This CDR3 has 14 residues. CDR3 DNA: TGTGCCAGCAGTGCCCGGGGACTCTCCTATGGCTACACCTTC. Its protein is CASSARGLSYGYTF.